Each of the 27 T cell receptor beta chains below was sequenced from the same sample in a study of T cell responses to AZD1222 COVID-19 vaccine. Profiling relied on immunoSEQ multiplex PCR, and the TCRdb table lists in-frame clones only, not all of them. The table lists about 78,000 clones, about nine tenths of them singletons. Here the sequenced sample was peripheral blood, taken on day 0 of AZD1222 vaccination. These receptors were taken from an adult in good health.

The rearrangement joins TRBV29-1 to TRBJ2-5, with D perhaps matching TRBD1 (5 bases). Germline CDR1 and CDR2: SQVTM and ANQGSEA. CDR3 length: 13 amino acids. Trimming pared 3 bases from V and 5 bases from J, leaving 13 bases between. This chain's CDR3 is CSVDPGLGETQYF. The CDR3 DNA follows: TGCAGCGTTGACCCAGGGTTGGGGGAGACCCAGTACTTC.

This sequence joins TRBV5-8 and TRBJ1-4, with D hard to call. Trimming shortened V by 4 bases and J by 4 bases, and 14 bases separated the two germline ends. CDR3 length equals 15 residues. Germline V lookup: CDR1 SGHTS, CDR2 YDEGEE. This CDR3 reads CASSVGLADNEKLFF. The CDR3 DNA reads TGTGCCAGCAGCGTGGGGTTGGCAGATAATGAAAAACTGTTTTTT.

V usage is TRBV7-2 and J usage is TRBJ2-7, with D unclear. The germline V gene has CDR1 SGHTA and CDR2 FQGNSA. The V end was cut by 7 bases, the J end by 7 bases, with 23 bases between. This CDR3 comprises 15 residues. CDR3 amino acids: CASTRVRGRFLEQYF. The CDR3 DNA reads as TGTGCCAGCACCCGGGTGAGAGGACGCTTCCTGGAGCAGTACTTC.

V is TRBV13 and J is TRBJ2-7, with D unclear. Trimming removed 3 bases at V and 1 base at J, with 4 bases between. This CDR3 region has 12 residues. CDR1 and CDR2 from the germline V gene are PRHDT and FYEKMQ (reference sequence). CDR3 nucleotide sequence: TGTGCCAGCAGCTTCCGATCCTACGAGCAGTACTTC. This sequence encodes CASSFRSYEQYF.

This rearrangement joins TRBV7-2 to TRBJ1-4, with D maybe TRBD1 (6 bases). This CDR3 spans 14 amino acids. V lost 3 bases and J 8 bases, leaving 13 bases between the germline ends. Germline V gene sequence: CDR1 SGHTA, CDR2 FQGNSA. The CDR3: CASSLVRGGEKLFF. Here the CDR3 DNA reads TGTGCCAGCAGCTTGGTCAGGGGAGGAGAAAAACTGTTTTTT. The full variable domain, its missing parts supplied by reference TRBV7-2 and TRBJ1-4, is GAGVSQSPSNKVTEKGKDVELRCDPISGHTALYWYRQSLGQGLEFLIYFQGNSAPDKSGLPSDRFSAERTGGSVSTLTIQRTQQEDSAVYLCASSLVRGGEKLFFGSGTQLSVL.

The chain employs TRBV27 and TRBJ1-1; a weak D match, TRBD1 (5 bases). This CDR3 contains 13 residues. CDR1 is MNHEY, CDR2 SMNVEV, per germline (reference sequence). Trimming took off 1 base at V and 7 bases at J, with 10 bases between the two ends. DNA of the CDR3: TGTGCCAGCAGTTTATTTGGGGGGGATGAAGCTTTCTTT. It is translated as CASSLFGGDEAFF.

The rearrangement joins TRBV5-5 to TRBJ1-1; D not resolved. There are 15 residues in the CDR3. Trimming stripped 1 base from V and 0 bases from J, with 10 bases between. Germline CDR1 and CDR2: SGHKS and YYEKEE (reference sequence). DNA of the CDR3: TGTGCCAGCAGCTTGTACCTTCTCATGAACACTGAAGCTTTCTTT. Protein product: CASSLYLLMNTEAFF.

CDR3 in amino acids: CASSPPRRDPPLNQPQHF. The CDR3 nucleotides read TGTGCCAGCAGTCCCCCTCGACGCGACCCGCCTCTGAATCAGCCCCAGCATTTT. The gene calls are TRBV14 and TRBJ1-5; D ambiguous. V was cut by 6 bases and J by 4 bases, with 25 bases left in between. The CDR3 covers 18 residues. Germline V CDR1 and CDR2: SGHDN, FVKESK.

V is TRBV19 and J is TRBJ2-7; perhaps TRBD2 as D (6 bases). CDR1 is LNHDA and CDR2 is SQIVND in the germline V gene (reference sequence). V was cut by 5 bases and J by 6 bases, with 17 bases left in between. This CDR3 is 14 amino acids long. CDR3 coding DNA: TGTGCCAGTAGTGCGGAGGGCCGGTTATCCGAGCAGTACTTC. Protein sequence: CASSAEGRLSEQYF.

CDR3 sequence: CASSLGDTQYF. CDR3 sequence (DNA): TGTGCCAGCAGCTTAGGGGATACGCAGTATTTT. The chain employs TRBV5-4 and TRBJ2-3, with unresolved D. Looked up from germline, CDR1 is SGHNT and CDR2 is YYREEE (reference sequence). This CDR3 region has 11 residues. V lost 2 bases and J lost 6, with 4 bases in between. Based on the CDR3 plus reference TRBV5-4 and TRBJ2-3, the full variable domain is ETGVTQSPTHLIKTRGQQVTLRCSSQSGHNTVSWYQQALGQGPQFIFQYYREEENGRGNFPPRFSGLQFPNYSSELNVNALELDDSALYLCASSLGDTQYFGPGTRLTVL.

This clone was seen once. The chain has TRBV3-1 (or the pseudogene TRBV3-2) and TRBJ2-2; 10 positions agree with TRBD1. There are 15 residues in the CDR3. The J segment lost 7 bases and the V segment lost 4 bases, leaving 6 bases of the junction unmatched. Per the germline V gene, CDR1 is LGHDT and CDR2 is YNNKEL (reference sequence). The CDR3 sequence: CASSLRDRGHGELFF. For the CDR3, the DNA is TGTGCCAGCAGCCTCCGGGACAGGGGCCACGGGGAGCTGTTTTTT.

The chain's CDR3 is CASSPSSGANVLTF. CDR3 DNA: TGTGCCAGCAGCCCCTCCTCTGGGGCCAACGTCCTGACTTTC. The chain combines TRBV5-4 with TRBJ2-6; D not resolved. Trimming took 4 bases from V and 0 from J, leaving 5 bases between them. CDR1 is SGHNT, CDR2 YYREEE, per germline (reference sequence). The CDR3 is made up of 14 amino acids.

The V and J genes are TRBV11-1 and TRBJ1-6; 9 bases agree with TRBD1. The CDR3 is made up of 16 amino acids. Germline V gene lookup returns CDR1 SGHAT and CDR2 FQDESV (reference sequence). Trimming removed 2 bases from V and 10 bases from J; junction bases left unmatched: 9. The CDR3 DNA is TGTGCCAGCAGCTTAATGGACAGGGGAACGGGATCACCCCTCCACTTT. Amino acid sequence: CASSLMDRGTGSPLHF.

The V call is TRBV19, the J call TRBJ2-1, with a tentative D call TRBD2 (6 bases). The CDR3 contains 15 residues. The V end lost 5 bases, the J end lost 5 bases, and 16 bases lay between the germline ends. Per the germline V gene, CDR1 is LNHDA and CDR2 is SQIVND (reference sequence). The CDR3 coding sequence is TGTGCCAGTAGTCCCTATAGCGGAAGCGACAATGAGCAGTTCTTC. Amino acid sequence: CASSPYSGSDNEQFF.

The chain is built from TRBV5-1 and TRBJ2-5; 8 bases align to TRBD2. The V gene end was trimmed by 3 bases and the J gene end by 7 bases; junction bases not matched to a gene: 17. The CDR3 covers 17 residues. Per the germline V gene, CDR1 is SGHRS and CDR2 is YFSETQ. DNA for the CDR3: TGCGCCAGCAGCTCGGAGCCCAGCGGGAGCGCCCCAGGGACCCAGTACTTC. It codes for CASSSEPSGSAPGTQYF. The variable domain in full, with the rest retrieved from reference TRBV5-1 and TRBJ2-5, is KAGVTQTPRYLIKTRGQQVTLSCSPISGHRSVSWYQQTPGQGLQFLFEYFSETQRNKGNFPGRFSGRQFSNSRSEMNVSTLELGDSALYLCASSSEPSGSAPGTQYFGPGTRLLVL.

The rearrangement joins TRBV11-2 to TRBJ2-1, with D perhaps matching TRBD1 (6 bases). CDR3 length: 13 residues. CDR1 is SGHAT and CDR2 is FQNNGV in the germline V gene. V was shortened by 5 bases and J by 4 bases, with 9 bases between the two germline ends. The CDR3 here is CASSDGQYNEQFF. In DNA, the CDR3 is TGTGCCAGCAGCGATGGACAGTACAATGAGCAGTTCTTC.

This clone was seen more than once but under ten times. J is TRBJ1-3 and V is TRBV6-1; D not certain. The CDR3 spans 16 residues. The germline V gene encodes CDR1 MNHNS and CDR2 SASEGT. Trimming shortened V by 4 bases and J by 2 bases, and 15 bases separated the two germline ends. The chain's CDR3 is CASSVSSGSAGNTIYF. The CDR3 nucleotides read TGTGCCAGCAGTGTCAGCAGCGGATCCGCTGGAAACACCATATATTTT.

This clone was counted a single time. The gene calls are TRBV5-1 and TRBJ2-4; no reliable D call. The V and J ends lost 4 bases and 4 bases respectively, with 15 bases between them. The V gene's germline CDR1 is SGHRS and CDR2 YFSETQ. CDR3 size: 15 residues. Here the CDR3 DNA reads TGCGCCAGCAGCCTAGACACGAACCGAAAAAACATTCAGTACTTC. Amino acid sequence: CASSLDTNRKNIQYF.

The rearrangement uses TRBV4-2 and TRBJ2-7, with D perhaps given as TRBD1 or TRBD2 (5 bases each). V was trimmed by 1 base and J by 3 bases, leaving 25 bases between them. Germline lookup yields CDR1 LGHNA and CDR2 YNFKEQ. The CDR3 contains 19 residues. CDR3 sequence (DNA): TGTGCCAGCAGCCAAGCGGTGGACCTCGGGGCCCCCCTCCTCTACGAGCAGTACTTC. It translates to CASSQAVDLGAPLLYEQYF.

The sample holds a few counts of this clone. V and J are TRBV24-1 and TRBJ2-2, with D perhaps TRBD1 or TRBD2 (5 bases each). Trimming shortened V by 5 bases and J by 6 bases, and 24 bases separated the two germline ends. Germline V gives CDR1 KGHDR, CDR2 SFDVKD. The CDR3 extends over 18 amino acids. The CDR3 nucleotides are TGTGCCACCAGTGGAAGGGGCTGGGCGAGGGGAGAAGCCGGGGAGCTGTTTTTT. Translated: CATSGRGWARGEAGELFF.

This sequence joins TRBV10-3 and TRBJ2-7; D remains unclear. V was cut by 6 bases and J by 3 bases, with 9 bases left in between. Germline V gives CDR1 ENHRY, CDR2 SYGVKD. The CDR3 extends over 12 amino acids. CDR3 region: CAISLEDYEQYF. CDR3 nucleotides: TGTGCCATCAGCCTAGAGGACTACGAGCAGTACTTC.

CDR3 coding DNA: TGTGCCAGCAGCTTGGCTGTGGGGCAGCCCCAGCATTTT. It translates to CASSLAVGQPQHF. The chain uses TRBV5-6 and TRBJ1-5; D gene uncertain. This CDR3 is built from 13 residues. V was shortened by 0 bases and J by 7 bases, with 8 bases between the two germline ends. The V gene's germline CDR1 is SGHDT and CDR2 YYEEEE. The full variable domain, in which reference TRBV5-6 and TRBJ1-5 provide the parts outside the CDR3, is DAGVTQSPTHLIKTRGQQVTLRCSPKSGHDTVSWYQQALGQGPQFIFQYYEEEERQRGNFPDRFSGHQFPNYSSELNVNALLLGDSALYLCASSLAVGQPQHFGDGTRLSIL.

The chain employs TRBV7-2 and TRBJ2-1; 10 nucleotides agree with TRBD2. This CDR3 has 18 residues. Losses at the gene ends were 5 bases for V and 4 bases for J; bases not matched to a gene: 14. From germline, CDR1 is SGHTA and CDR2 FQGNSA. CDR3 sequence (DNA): TGTGCCAGCAGCCTAGGGGGTAGCGGGAGGAGAGGGTACAATGAGCAGTTCTTC. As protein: CASSLGGSGRRGYNEQFF.

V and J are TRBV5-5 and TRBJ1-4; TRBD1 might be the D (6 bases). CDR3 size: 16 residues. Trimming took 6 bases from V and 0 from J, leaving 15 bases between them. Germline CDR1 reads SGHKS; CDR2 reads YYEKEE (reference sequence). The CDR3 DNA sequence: TGTGCCAGCATGGAGGGAGGGGGTGCAACTAATGAAAAACTGTTTTTT. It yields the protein CASMEGGGATNEKLFF. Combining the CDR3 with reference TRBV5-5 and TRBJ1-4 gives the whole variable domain DAGVTQSPTHLIKTRGQQVTLRCSPISGHKSVSWYQQVLGQGPQFIFQYYEKEERGRGNFPDRFSARQFPNYSSELNVNALLLGDSALYLCASMEGGGATNEKLFFGSGTQLSVL.

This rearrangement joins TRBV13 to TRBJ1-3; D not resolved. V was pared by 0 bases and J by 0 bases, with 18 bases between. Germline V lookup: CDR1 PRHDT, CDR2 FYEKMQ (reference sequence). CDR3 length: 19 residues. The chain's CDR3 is CASSLGGSGHAPSGNTIYF. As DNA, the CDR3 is TGTGCCAGCAGCTTAGGGGGCTCTGGCCATGCCCCCTCTGGAAACACCATATATTTT. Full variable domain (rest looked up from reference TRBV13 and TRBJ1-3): AAGVIQSPRHLIKEKRETATLKCYPIPRHDTVYWYQQGPGQDPQFLISFYEKMQSDKGSIPDRFSAQQFSDYHSELNMSSLELGDSALYFCASSLGGSGHAPSGNTIYFGEGSWLTVV.

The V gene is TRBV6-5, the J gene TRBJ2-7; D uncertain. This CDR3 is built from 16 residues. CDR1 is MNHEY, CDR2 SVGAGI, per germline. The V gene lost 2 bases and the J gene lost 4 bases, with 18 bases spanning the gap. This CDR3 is CASSYRLRPNYYEQYF. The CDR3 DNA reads TGTGCCAGCAGTTACCGCCTTAGGCCGAATTATTACGAGCAGTACTTC.

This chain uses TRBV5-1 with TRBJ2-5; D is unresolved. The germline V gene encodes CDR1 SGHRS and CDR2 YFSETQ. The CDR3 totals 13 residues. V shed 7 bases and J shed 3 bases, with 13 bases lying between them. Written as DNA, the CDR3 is TGCGCCAGCCAACAGAATCCAAAAGAGACCCAGTACTTC. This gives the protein CASQQNPKETQYF.